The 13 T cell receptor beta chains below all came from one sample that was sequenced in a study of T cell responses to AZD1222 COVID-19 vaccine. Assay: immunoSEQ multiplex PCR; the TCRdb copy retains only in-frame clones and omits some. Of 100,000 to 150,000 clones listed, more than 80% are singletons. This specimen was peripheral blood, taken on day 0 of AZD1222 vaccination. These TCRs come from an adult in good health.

Here the CDR3 reads CASSQAFEGQTPNEQFF. In DNA, the CDR3 is TGTGCCAGCAGCCAAGCATTTGAGGGACAGACCCCCAATGAGCAGTTCTTC. The chain recombines TRBV7-9 with TRBJ2-1, with TRBD1 matching over 7 bases. CDR3 length: 17 amino acids. The V gene's germline CDR1 is SEHNR and CDR2 FQNEAQ (reference sequence). Trimming removed 5 bases from V and 6 bases from J; junction bases left unmatched: 16.

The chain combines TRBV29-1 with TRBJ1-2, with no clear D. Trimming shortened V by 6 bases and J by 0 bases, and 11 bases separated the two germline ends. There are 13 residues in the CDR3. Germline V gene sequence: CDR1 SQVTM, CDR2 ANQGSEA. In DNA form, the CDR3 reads TGCAGCGTCCGAGCGGACCCTAACTATGGCTACACCTTC. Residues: CSVRADPNYGYTF.

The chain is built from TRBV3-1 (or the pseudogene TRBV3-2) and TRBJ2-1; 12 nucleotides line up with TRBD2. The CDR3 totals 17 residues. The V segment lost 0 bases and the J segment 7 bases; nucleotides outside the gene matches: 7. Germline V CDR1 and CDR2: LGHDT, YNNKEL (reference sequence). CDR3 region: CASSQEGLAGPGNEQFF. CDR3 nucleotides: TGTGCCAGCAGCCAAGAAGGACTAGCGGGACCGGGGAATGAGCAGTTCTTC.

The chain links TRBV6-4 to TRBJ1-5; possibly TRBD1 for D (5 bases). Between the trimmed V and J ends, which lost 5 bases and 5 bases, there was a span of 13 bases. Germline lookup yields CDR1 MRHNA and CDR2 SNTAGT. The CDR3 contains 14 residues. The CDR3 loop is CASSSREGDQPQHF. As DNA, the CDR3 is TGTGCCAGCAGTTCTAGGGAAGGGGATCAGCCCCAGCATTTT.

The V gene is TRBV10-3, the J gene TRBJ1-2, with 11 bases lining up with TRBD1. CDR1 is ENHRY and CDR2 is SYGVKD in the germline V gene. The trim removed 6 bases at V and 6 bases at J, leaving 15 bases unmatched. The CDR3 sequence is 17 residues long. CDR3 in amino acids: CAISYAPRTGGIHGYTF. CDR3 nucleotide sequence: TGTGCCATCAGCTACGCCCCCAGGACAGGGGGCATACATGGCTACACCTTC.

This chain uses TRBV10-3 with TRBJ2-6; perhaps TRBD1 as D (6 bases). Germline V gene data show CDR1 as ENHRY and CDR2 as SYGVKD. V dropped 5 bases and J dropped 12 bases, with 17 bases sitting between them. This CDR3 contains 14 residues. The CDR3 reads CAISNRDTPTVLTF. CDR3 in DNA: TGTGCCATCAGTAATAGGGACACCCCCACCGTCCTGACTTTC.

This chain's CDR3 is CASSVTGTVYEQYF. DNA for the CDR3: TGTGCCAGCAGCGTCACCGGGACAGTTTACGAGCAGTACTTC. This chain uses TRBV7-9 with TRBJ2-7; 7 positions match TRBD1. The CDR3 covers 14 residues. CDR1 is SEHNR and CDR2 is FQNEAQ in the germline V gene (reference sequence). V shed 5 bases, J shed 4 bases, and the junction held 8 bases outside the gene matches. Full variable domain (outside the CDR3, taken from reference TRBV7-9 and TRBJ2-7): DTGVSQNPRHKITKRGQNVTFRCDPISEHNRLYWYRQTLGQGPEFLTYFQNEAQLEKSRLLSDRFSAERPKGSFSTLEIQRTEQGDSAMYLCASSVTGTVYEQYFGPGTRLTVT.

The CDR3 DNA reads as TGTGCCAGCAGCTTAGGTCCCCAGGCAGGGGAGTTCCACGAGCAGTACTTC. It codes for CASSLGPQAGEFHEQYF. The gene calls are TRBV7-6 and TRBJ2-7, with D possibly TRBD1 on 6 matching bases. The CDR3 sequence is 17 residues long. CDR1 is SGHVS, CDR2 FNYEAQ, per germline. Trimming shortened V by 1 base and J by 5 bases, and 21 bases separated the two germline ends.

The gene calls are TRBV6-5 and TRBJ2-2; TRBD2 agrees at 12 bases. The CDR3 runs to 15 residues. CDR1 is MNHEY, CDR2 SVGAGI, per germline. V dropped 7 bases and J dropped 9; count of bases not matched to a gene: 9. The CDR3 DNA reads TGTGCCAGCATTGCCCTAGCGGGAGGGCCAAGGGAGCTGTTTTTT. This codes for CASIALAGGPRELFF.

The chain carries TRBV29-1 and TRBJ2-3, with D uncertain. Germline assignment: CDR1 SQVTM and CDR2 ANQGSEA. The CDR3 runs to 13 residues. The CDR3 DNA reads TGCATATCACAGCCGACTAGCACAGATACGCAGTATTTT. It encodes CISQPTSTDTQYF.

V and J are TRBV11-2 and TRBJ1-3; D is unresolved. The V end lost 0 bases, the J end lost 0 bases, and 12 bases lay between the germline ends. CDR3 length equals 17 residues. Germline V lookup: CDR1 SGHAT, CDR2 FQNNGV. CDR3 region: CASSLEIGFFSGNTIYF. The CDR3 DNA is TGTGCCAGCAGCTTAGAGATCGGATTCTTCTCTGGAAACACCATATATTTT.

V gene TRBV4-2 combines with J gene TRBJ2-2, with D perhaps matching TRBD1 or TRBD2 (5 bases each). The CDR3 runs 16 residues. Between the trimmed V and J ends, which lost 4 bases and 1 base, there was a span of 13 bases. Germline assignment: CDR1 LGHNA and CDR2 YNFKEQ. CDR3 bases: TGTGCCAGCAGCCTGCGAGAGGGGAGGAACACCGGGGAGCTGTTTTTT. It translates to CASSLREGRNTGELFF.

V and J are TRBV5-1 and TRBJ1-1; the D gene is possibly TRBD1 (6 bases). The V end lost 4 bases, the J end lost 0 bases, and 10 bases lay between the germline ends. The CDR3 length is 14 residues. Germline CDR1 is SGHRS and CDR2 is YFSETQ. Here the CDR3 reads CASSLTGLNTEAFF. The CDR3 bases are TGCGCCAGCAGCCTAACAGGGTTGAACACTGAAGCTTTCTTT. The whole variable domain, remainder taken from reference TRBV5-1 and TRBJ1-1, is KAGVTQTPRYLIKTRGQQVTLSCSPISGHRSVSWYQQTPGQGLQFLFEYFSETQRNKGNFPGRFSGRQFSNSRSEMNVSTLELGDSALYLCASSLTGLNTEAFFGQGTRLTVV.